Below are 2 T cell receptor beta chains sequenced from a single sample in a study of control samples from healthy donors and cancer patients. The assay was immunoSEQ multiplex PCR, and TCRdb's table has in-frame clones only and misses some. The sample contains around 30,000 clones, roughly 94% of which appear only once. Input material: blood. All receptors come from a man aged 60-69 years in good health.

The gene calls are TRBV7-2 and TRBJ2-1, with 14 nucleotides matching TRBD2. V lost 1 base, J lost 8 bases, and 4 bases stayed unmatched. The CDR3 has 16 amino acids. Germline CDR1 reads SGHTA; CDR2 reads FQGNSA. CDR3 residues: CASSLGRLAGGHEQFF. The DNA for the CDR3 is TGTGCCAGCAGCTTAGGCCGACTAGCGGGGGGGCATGAGCAGTTCTTC.

The J gene is TRBJ1-6, the V gene TRBV30; TRBD1 is a possible D gene (6 bases). The CDR3 has 14 residues. CDR1 and CDR2 (germline): GTSNPN, SVGIG (reference sequence). The V end was cut by 2 bases, the J end by 5 bases, with 10 bases between. The CDR3, as DNA: TGTGCCTGGAGTTTACAGGGAAATAATTCACCCCTCCACTTT. Amino acid sequence: CAWSLQGNNSPLHF.